This TCR beta chain was identified in a study of cytomegalovirus exposure and HLA in healthy donors. Study-wide results and caveats: Among the CMV-associated chains, three were confirmed in vitro as specific for CMV antigens. Compared with the roughly 700-donor mean, an Asian-associated ancestry cluster reportedly had fewer N-insertions, according to a later analysis.

This clone is a singleton in its sample. Its matching antigen is unknown. The PCR used 60 Vbeta and 13 Jbeta primers. Here immunoSEQ multiplex PCR was the method, and the copy in TCRdb shows in-frame clones only, minus some. The repertoire consists of under 150,000 clones, with around four fifths occurring once and the leading ten covering 2% to 2.5%. The CDR3 runs to 15 residues. The V gene end was trimmed by 6 bases and the J gene end by 1 base; junction bases not matched to a gene: 4. Germline-derived CDR1 and CDR2 are SQVTM and ANQGSEA. The clonotype was recovered from a man aged 25 to 40 in good health and CMV-seronegative. The sequenced sample was PBMCs. The chain combines TRBV29-1 with TRBJ2-1; 12 nucleotides align to TRBD2. Here the CDR3 DNA reads TGCAGCGTCCGGACTAGCGGGACATCCTACAATGAGCAGTTCTTC. It codes for CSVRTSGTSYNEQFF.